The following is a T cell receptor beta chain sequence with its context. The repertoire was sequenced with immunoSEQ multiplex PCR; TCRdb's copy has only in-frame clones and lacks some. The data show roughly 200,000 clones, 80% to 90% seen once. The data belong to a study of blood T cell repertoires in COVID-19. Across the study: PBMCs, B-cell-depleted T cells, or T cells provided the cDNA or gDNA that made up the material.

Sequences were obtained from peripheral blood. The receptor's source is a man aged 55 to 70 with acute or convalescent COVID-19.

The CDR3 sequence is CATKGATGNTIYF. CDR3 coding DNA: TGTGCCACCAAGGGGGCAACCGGAAACACCATATATTTT. This chain joins TRBV19 and TRBJ1-3, with 7 nucleotides matching TRBD1. V gave up 10 bases and J gave up 4 bases; unmatched junction bases: 7. Per germline, CDR1 LNHDA and CDR2 SQIVND (reference sequence). CDR3 size: 13 residues.